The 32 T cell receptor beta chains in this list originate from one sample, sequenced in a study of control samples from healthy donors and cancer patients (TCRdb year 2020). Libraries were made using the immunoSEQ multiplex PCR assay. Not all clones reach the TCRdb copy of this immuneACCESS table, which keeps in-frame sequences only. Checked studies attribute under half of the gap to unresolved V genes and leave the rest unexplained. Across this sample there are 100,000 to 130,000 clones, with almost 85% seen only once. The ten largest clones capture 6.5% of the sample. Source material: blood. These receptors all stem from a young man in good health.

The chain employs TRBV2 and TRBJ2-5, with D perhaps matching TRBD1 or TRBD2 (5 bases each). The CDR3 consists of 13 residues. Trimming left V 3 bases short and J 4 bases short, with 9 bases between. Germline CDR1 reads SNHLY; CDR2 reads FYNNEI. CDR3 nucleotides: TGTGCCAGCAGTGATCAAGGGACAGAGACCCAGTACTTC. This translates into CASSDQGTETQYF.

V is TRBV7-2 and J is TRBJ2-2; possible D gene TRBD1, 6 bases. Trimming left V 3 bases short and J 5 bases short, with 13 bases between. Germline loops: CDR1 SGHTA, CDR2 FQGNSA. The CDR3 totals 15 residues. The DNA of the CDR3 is TGTGCCAGCAGCTTCCAGGGGATCTTAACCGGGGAGCTGTTTTTT. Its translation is CASSFQGILTGELFF.

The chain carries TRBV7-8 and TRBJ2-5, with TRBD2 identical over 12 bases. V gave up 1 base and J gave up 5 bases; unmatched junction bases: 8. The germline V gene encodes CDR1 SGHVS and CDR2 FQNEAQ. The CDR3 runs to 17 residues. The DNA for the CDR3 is TGTGCCAGCAGCTTAGTAGCTAGCGGGGGGGCCTTTGAGACCCAGTACTTC. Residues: CASSLVASGGAFETQYF.

CDR3 DNA: TGCAGCGTTGTCCGAGACAGGGGCTATGGCTACACCTTC. Residues: CSVVRDRGYGYTF. The gene calls are TRBV29-1 and TRBJ1-2; 8 nucleotides align to TRBD1. There are 13 residues in the CDR3. The germline gives CDR1 SQVTM, CDR2 ANQGSEA. Trimming at V came to 4 bases and at J to 4 bases, leaving 5 bases not matched to a gene.

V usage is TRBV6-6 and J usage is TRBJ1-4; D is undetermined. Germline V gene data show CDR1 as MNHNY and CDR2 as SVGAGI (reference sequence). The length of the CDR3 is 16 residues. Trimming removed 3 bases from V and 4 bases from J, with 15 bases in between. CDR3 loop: CASSYSRPLSNEKLFF. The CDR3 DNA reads TGTGCCAGCAGTTATAGTAGACCGCTAAGTAATGAAAAACTGTTTTTT.

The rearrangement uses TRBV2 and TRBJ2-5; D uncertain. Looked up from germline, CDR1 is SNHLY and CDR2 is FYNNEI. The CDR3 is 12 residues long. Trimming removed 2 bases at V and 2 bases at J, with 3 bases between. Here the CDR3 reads CASSERQETQYF. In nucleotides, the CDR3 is TGTGCCAGCAGTGAACGGCAAGAGACCCAGTACTTC.

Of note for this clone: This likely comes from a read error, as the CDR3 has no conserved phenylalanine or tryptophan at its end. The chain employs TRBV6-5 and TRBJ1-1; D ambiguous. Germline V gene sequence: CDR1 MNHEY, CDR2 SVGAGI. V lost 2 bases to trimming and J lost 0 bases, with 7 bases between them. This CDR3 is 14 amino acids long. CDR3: CASSYPGMNTEAFL. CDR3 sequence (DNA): TGTGCCAGCAGTTACCCTGGGATGAACACTGAAGCTTTCCTT.

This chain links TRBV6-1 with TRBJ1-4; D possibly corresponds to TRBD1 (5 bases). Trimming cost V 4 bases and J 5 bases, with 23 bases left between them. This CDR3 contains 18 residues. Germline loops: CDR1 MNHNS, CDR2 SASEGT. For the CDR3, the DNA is TGTGCCAGCAGTGTTGTCCCTGCCAGGGAAACGGAAAATGAAAAACTGTTTTTT. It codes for CASSVVPARETENEKLFF.

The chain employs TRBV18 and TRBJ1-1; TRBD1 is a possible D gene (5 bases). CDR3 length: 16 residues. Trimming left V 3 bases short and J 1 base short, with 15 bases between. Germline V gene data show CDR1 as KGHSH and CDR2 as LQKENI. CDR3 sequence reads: CASSPRLNGANTEAFF. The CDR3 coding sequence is TGTGCCAGCTCACCGCGCTTGAATGGGGCGAACACTGAAGCTTTCTTT.

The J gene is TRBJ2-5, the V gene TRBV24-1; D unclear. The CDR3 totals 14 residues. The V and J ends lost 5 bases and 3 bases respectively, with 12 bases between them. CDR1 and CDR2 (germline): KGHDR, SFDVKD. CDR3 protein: CATSGRSGEETQYF. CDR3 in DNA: TGTGCCACCAGTGGTCGGAGTGGAGAAGAGACCCAGTACTTC.

CDR3 protein: CASSLAVLLGADTQYF. DNA for the CDR3: TGCGCCAGCAGCTTGGCGGTTTTACTAGGCGCAGATACGCAGTATTTT. This chain links TRBV5-1 with TRBJ2-3; tentatively, D is TRBD2 (5 bases). The CDR3 runs 16 residues. CDR1 and CDR2 from the germline V gene are SGHRS and YFSETQ. The V end lost 0 bases, the J end lost 4 bases, and 15 bases lay between the germline ends.

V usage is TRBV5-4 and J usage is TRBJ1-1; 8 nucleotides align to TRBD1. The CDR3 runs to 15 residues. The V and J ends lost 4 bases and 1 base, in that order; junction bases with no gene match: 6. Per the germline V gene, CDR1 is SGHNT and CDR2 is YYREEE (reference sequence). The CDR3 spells CASSPYTGGNTEAFF. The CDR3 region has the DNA TGTGCCAGCAGCCCCTACACAGGGGGGAACACTGAAGCTTTCTTT.

The CDR3: CASSRMGTGATGELFF. The CDR3 DNA sequence: TGTGCCAGCAGCAGGATGGGTACAGGGGCCACCGGGGAGCTGTTTTTT. The V call is TRBV7-9, the J call TRBJ2-2; TRBD1 aligns across 7 bases. CDR3 length: 16 residues. Germline V gives CDR1 SEHNR, CDR2 FQNEAQ (reference sequence). V gave up 5 bases and J gave up 4 bases; unmatched junction bases: 10.

The chain's CDR3 is CAWSVETVNTEAFF. In DNA, the CDR3 is TGTGCCTGGAGTGTAGAGACAGTGAACACTGAAGCTTTCTTT. The chain has TRBV30 and TRBJ1-1; D may be TRBD1 (5 bases). The ends were cut back, 0 bases at V and 0 bases at J, with 8 bases in the middle. The germline gives CDR1 GTSNPN, CDR2 SVGIG (reference sequence). The CDR3 consists of 14 residues.

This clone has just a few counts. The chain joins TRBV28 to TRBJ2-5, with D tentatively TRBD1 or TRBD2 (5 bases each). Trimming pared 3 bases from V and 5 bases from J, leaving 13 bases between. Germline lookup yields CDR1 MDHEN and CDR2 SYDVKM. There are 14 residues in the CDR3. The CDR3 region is CASSFSGTLETQYF. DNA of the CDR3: TGTGCCAGCAGTTTTTCGGGGACCCTGGAGACCCAGTACTTC.

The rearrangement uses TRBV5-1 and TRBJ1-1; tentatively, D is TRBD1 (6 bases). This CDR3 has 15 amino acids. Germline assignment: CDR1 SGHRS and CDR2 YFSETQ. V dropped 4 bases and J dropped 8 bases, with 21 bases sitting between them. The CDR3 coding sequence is TGCGCCAGCAGCCTCGGATCAGCGGGGGGCGGAGAAGCTTTCTTT. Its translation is CASSLGSAGGGEAFF.

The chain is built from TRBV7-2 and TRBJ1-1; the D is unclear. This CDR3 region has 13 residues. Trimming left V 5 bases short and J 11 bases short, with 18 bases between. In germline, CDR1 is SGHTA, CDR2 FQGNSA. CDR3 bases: TGTGCCAGCAGCCCCCAGGTGGTACAACGCGCTTTCTTT. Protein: CASSPQVVQRAFF.

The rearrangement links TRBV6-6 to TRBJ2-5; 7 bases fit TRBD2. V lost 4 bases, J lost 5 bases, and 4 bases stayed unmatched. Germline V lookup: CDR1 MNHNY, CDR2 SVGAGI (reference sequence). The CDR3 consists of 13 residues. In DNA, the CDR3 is TGTGCCAGCAGTTCCCTGGGGGGGGAGACCCAGTACTTC. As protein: CASSSLGGETQYF.

The CDR3 DNA reads TGTGCCAGCAGCGATTCACAGGCCGCTCAGAAACAGTACTTC. Translation: CASSDSQAAQKQYF. This rearrangement joins TRBV6-5 to TRBJ2-7, with a tentative D call TRBD1 (5 bases). Germline V gene sequence: CDR1 MNHEY, CDR2 SVGAGI. The length of the CDR3 is 14 residues. Trimming pared 6 bases from V and 10 bases from J, leaving 22 bases between.

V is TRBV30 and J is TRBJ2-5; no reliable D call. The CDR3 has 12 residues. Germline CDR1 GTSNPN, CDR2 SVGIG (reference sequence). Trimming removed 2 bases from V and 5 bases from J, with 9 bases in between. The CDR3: CAWSIRSETQYF. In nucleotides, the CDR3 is TGTGCCTGGAGTATAAGATCGGAGACCCAGTACTTC.

The CDR3 spells CASSPARGGSYNEQFF. CDR3 DNA: TGTGCCAGCAGCCCTGCCCGGGGGGGCTCCTACAATGAGCAGTTCTTC. The chain is built from TRBV3-1 (or the pseudogene TRBV3-2) and TRBJ2-1; 8 bases align to TRBD2. J lost 0 bases, V lost 4 bases, and 5 bases had no gene match. The CDR3 spans 16 residues. The V gene's germline CDR1 is LGHDT and CDR2 YNNKEL (reference sequence).

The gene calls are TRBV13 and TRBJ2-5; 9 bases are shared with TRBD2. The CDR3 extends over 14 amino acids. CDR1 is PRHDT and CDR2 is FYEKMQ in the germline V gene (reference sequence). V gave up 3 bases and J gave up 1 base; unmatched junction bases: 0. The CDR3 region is CASSFSGGQETQYF. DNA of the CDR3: TGTGCCAGCAGCTTTAGCGGGGGCCAAGAGACCCAGTACTTC.

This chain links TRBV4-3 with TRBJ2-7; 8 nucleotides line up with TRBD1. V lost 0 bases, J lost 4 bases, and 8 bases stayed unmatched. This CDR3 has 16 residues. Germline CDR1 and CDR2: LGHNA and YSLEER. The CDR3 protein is CASSQDLRTGSYEQYF. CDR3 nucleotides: TGCGCCAGCAGCCAAGATCTTAGGACAGGGAGTTACGAGCAGTACTTC.

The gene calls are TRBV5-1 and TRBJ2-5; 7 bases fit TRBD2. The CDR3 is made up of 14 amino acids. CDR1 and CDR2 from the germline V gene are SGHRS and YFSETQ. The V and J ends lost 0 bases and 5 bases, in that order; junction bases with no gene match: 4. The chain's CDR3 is CASSLVREGETQYF. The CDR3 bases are TGCGCCAGCAGCTTGGTCAGGGAGGGGGAGACCCAGTACTTC.

The CDR3 loop reads CSVVVDAHSPINQPQHF. Written as DNA, the CDR3 is TGCAGCGTTGTGGTTGACGCTCACAGTCCTATCAATCAGCCCCAGCATTTT. V is TRBV29-1 and J is TRBJ1-5; D is uncertain. Trimming took off 4 bases at V and 3 bases at J, with 22 bases between the two ends. CDR1 and CDR2 (germline): SQVTM, ANQGSEA. CDR3 length: 17 residues.

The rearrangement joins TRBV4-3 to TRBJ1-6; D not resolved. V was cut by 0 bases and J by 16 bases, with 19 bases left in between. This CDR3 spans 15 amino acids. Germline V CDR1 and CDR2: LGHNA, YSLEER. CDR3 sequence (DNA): TGCGCCAGCAGCCAAGATAGGTCGGGTTGGCGGTCTCTCCACTTT. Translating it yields CASSQDRSGWRSLHF.

The CDR3 protein is CAWSPGNNSPLHF. In nucleotides, the CDR3 is TGTGCCTGGAGTCCGGGGAATAATTCACCCCTCCACTTT. This sequence joins TRBV30 and TRBJ1-6; D remains unclear. The CDR3 extends over 13 amino acids. Germline lookup yields CDR1 GTSNPN and CDR2 SVGIG (reference sequence). Between the trimmed V and J ends, which lost 2 bases and 5 bases, there was a span of 7 bases.

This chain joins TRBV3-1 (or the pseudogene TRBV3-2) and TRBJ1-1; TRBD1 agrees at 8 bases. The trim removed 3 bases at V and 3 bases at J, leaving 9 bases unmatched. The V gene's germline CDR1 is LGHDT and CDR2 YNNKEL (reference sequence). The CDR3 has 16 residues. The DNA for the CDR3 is TGTGCCAGCAGCCAGGAGACAGGGGTGAGGGACACTGAAGCTTTCTTT. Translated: CASSQETGVRDTEAFF.

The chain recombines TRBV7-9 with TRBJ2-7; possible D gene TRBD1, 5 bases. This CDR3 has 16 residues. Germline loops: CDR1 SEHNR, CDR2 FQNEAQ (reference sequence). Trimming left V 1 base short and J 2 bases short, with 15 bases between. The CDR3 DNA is TGTGCCAGCAGCTTAGGCTTCCGTCCAGGGACCTACGAGCAGTACTTC. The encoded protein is CASSLGFRPGTYEQYF.

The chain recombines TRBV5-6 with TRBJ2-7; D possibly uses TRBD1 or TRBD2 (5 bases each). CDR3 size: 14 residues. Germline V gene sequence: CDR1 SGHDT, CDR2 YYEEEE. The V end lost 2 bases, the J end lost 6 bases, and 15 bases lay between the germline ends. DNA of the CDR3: TGTGCCAGCAGCTTAAGAGAGGGAAGGGGCGAGCAGTACGTC. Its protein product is CASSLREGRGEQYV.

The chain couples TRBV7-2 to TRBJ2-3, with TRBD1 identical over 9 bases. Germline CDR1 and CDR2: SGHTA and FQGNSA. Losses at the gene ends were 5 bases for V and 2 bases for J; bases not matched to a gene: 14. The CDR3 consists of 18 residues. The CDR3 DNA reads TGTGCCAGCAGCCTCGGGACAGGGCTTTTCCCCCTCACAGATACGCAGTATTTT. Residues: CASSLGTGLFPLTDTQYF. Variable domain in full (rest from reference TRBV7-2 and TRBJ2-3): GAGVSQSPSNKVTEKGKDVELRCDPISGHTALYWYRQSLGQGLEFLIYFQGNSAPDKSGLPSDRFSAERTGGSVSTLTIQRTQQEDSAVYLCASSLGTGLFPLTDTQYFGPGTRLTVL.

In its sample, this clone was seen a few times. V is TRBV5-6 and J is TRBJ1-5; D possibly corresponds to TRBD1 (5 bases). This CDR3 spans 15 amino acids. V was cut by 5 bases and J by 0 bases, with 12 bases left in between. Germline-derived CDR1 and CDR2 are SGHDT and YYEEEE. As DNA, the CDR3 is TGTGCCAGCAGTTCACAGGAGTATAGCAATCAGCCCCAGCATTTT. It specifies CASSSQEYSNQPQHF.